A selection of T cell receptor beta chains follows, all from one sample in a study of cytotoxic CD8 clonotypes in ibrutinib-treated CLL. Sequenced by immunoSEQ multiplex PCR; TCRdb stores in-frame clones only, minus some. The sample has approximately 320,000 clones; roughly 70% are singletons. The material was PBMCs, obtained after 36 months of ibrutinib treatment. Every receptor here comes from a human donor with chronic lymphocytic leukemia. Both conserved end residues are part of each CDR3. The D gene is left open where the match is weak. Only part of the rows carry a size: once, few, many, or a class if the clone is expanded.

11	TRBV6-5	TRBJ1-1	.	.	CASSRGSEAFF	TGTGCCAGCAGCCGCGGAAGTGAAGCTTTCTTT
18	TRBV9	TRBJ2-5	.	.	CASSVGLGGTDSQETQYF	TGTGCCAGCAGCGTAGGTCTGGGGGGAACCGATTCTCAAGAGACCCAGTACTTC
15	TRBV5-6	TRBJ1-1	.	.	CASSLVWGRGTEAFF	TGTGCCAGCAGCTTGGTTTGGGGCCGGGGCACTGAAGCTTTCTTT
16	TRBV6-5	TRBJ1-1	.	TRBD1	CASSYSRTGGWRNAFF	TGTGCCAGCAGTTACTCACGGACAGGCGGATGGCGGAATGCTTTCTTT
14	TRBV7-9	TRBJ2-1	.	.	CASGRPLSVNEQFF	TGTGCCAGCGGGCGGCCCCTCTCCGTGAATGAGCAGTTCTTC
12	TRBV13	TRBJ2-7	few	.	CASSPTGYEQYF	TGTGCCAGCAGCCCAACAGGCTACGAGCAGTACTTC
16	TRBV5-1	TRBJ1-2	few	.	CASSEGTGASNYGYTF	TGCGCCAGCAGCGAGGGAACAGGAGCGTCTAACTATGGCTACACCTTC
17	TRBV18	TRBJ1-5	few	.	CASSPTPPGPSNQPQHF	TGTGCCAGCTCACCAACCCCCCCGGGACCTAGCAATCAGCCCCAGCATTTT
15	TRBV7-8	TRBJ2-2	.	.	CASSLRWKNTGELFF	TGTGCCAGCAGCTTACGGTGGAAGAACACCGGGGAGCTGTTTTTT
15	TRBV27	TRBJ1-1	few	.	CASSSDLWGSTEAFF	TGTGCCAGCAGTTCGGACCTATGGGGGAGCACTGAAGCTTTCTTT
15	TRBV9	TRBJ2-5	once	TRBD2	CASSVGERGGETQYF	TGTGCCAGCAGCGTAGGAGAGCGGGGAGGAGAGACCCAGTACTTC
15	TRBV4-1	TRBJ1-2	few	.	CASSRSTGGYYGYTF	TGCGCCAGCAGCCGTTCGACTGGGGGTTACTATGGCTACACCTTC
14	TRBV2	TRBJ1-3	.	.	CASRGGLSGNTIYF	TGTGCCAGTAGAGGGGGACTCTCTGGAAACACCATATATTTT
15	TRBV7-2	TRBJ2-7	.	.	CASSLGRAVAYEQYF	TGTGCCAGCAGCTTAGGGAGGGCGGTGGCCTACGAGCAGTACTTC